Shown below are 32 T cell receptor beta chains from a single sample sequenced in a study of cytomegalovirus exposure and HLA in healthy donors (dated by TCRdb to about 2017). Library preparation employed the immunoSEQ multiplex PCR assay. For the multiplex PCR, a mixture combining 60 forward primers for TCR Vbeta segments and 13 reverse primers for TCR Jbeta segments was used. TCRdb stores this immuneACCESS table with in-frame sequences only. Part of the clones is absent; in the studies checked, under half of the shortfall reflects unresolved V genes, and no reason is known for the rest. The sample contains under 200,000 clones, around 80% of them found a single time. Over 1.2% of the sample goes to the ten largest clones. What was sequenced was PBMCs. All receptors come from a girl between 5 and 17 years old in good health and CMV-seropositive.

The V call is TRBV28, the J call TRBJ1-1, with TRBD1 as a possible D gene (6 bases). Trimming took 9 bases from V and 0 from J, leaving 14 bases between them. Germline CDR1 and CDR2: MDHEN and SYDVKM. CDR3 length: 14 amino acids. CDR3: CASWDITLNTEAFF. Written as DNA, the CDR3 is TGTGCCAGTTGGGACATCACTTTGAACACTGAAGCTTTCTTT.

The rearrangement uses TRBV30 and TRBJ1-3; D ambiguous. V dropped 0 bases and J dropped 3 bases, with 6 bases sitting between them. Germline CDR1 reads GTSNPN; CDR2 reads SVGIG (reference sequence). This CDR3 is 13 amino acids long. The CDR3 protein is CAWSVLFGNTIYF. CDR3 sequence (DNA): TGTGCCTGGAGTGTACTGTTTGGAAACACCATATATTTT.

The chain has TRBV6-5 and TRBJ2-3; unclear D gene. Germline CDR1 MNHEY, CDR2 SVGAGI. The length of the CDR3 is 14 residues. The V end lost 5 bases, the J end lost 3 bases, and 12 bases lay between the germline ends. DNA of the CDR3: TGTGCCAGCAGTCCCGACTTGAGGACAGATACGCAGTATTTT. Amino acid sequence: CASSPDLRTDTQYF.

This clone has just a few counts. The chain recombines TRBV4-3 with TRBJ1-2; D might be TRBD1 (5 bases). The CDR3 runs 13 residues. Trimming took 3 bases from V and 4 from J, leaving 9 bases between them. The germline gives CDR1 LGHNA, CDR2 YSLEER. As DNA, the CDR3 is TGCGCCAGCAGCCAGGACAAGTTCTATGGCTACACCTTC. Translated: CASSQDKFYGYTF.

The chain links TRBV29-1 to TRBJ2-1; 9 nucleotides match TRBD1. From germline, CDR1 is SQVTM and CDR2 ANQGSEA. CDR3 length: 13 residues. Trimming removed 5 bases from V and 4 bases from J; junction bases left unmatched: 3. In DNA, the CDR3 is TGCAGCGTTAGGGACAGGGTATACAATGAGCAGTTCTTC. This gives the protein CSVRDRVYNEQFF.

The chain has TRBV14 and TRBJ1-4; a weak D match, TRBD1 (5 bases). Germline CDR1 SGHDN, CDR2 FVKESK. This CDR3 has 15 amino acids. Trimming removed 2 bases from V and 4 bases from J, with 11 bases in between. Here the CDR3 reads CASSQKTAFNEKLFF. The CDR3 DNA reads TGTGCCAGCAGCCAAAAGACAGCTTTTAATGAAAAACTGTTTTTT. Full variable domain (missing parts from reference TRBV14 and TRBJ1-4): EAGVTQFPSHSVIEKGQTVTLRCDPISGHDNLYWYRRVMGKEIKFLLHFVKESKQDESGMPNNRFLAERTGGTYSTLKVQPAELEDSGVYFCASSQKTAFNEKLFFGSGTQLSVL.

Concerning this clone: The junction and the germline gene differ at one end; a read error may be behind it. The chain employs TRBV28 and TRBJ1-1, with TRBD1 as a possible D gene (6 bases). The CDR3 is made up of 13 amino acids. Germline V CDR1 and CDR2: MDHEN, SYDVKM. In nucleotides, the CDR3 is TGTACCAGCAGTCTCAGGGGGAACACTGAAGCTTTCTTT. This codes for CTSSLRGNTEAFF.

The J gene is TRBJ2-5, the V gene TRBV6-1; D is ambiguous. The CDR3 length is 14 residues. From germline, CDR1 is MNHNS and CDR2 SASEGT. Trimming took 1 base from V and 4 from J, leaving 10 bases between them. This CDR3 reads CASSEGLVGETQYF. The CDR3 DNA is TGTGCCAGCAGTGAAGGCCTAGTGGGAGAGACCCAGTACTTC.

The chain links TRBV19 to TRBJ1-5; possible D gene TRBD1, 6 bases. CDR1 is LNHDA, CDR2 SQIVND, per germline (reference sequence). This CDR3 spans 16 amino acids. Trimming left V 1 base short and J 4 bases short, with 14 bases between. Written as DNA, the CDR3 is TGTGCCAGTAGTATAGGGGCGGACAGATTAAATCAGCCCCAGCATTTT. It yields the protein CASSIGADRLNQPQHF.

V and J are TRBV11-2 and TRBJ1-1, with a possible D match to TRBD1 (6 bases). The CDR3 sequence is 14 residues long. V lost 5 bases, J lost 9 bases, and 19 bases lay in between. Germline lookup yields CDR1 SGHAT and CDR2 FQNNGV. The CDR3 is CASSTSQGPAQAFF. The CDR3 DNA is TGTGCCAGCAGCACCTCACAGGGCCCTGCCCAAGCTTTCTTT.

This sequence joins TRBV18 and TRBJ1-3; D call uncertain. Trimming left V 5 bases short and J 4 bases short, with 12 bases between. CDR3 length equals 14 residues. Germline V gene sequence: CDR1 KGHSH, CDR2 LQKENI. CDR3 residues: CASSSEFRGNTIYF. The CDR3 DNA sequence: TGTGCCAGCTCATCTGAATTCAGGGGAAACACCATATATTTT.

The V gene is TRBV4-1, the J gene TRBJ1-1, with 7 bases aligning to TRBD1. The V gene's germline CDR1 is MGHRA and CDR2 YSYEKL. With V trimmed by 4 bases and J by 0 bases, 8 bases remained unmatched. The CDR3 contains 16 residues. The CDR3 is CASSRDDRAMNTEAFF. Here the CDR3 DNA reads TGCGCCAGCAGCCGAGATGACAGGGCTATGAACACTGAAGCTTTCTTT.

This rearrangement joins TRBV5-8 to TRBJ2-1; 12 bases are a match to TRBD2. The CDR3 runs 18 residues. Germline loops: CDR1 SGHTS, CDR2 YDEGEE. Trimming removed 0 bases from V and 8 bases from J; junction bases left unmatched: 12. CDR3 sequence reads: CASSLGLAGDGARDEQFF. The CDR3 DNA sequence: TGTGCCAGCAGCTTGGGACTAGCGGGGGATGGGGCTCGGGATGAGCAGTTCTTC.

As to this clone: Other DNA sequences of this sample code for an identical CDR3. J is TRBJ2-5 and V is TRBV5-1, with 11 nucleotides matching TRBD2. The trim removed 1 base at V and 2 bases at J, leaving 4 bases unmatched. Germline-derived CDR1 and CDR2 are SGHRS and YFSETQ. This CDR3 has 16 amino acids. CDR3 sequence: CASSLTSGGSQETQYF. CDR3 coding DNA: TGCGCCAGCAGCTTGACTAGCGGGGGTTCTCAAGAGACCCAGTACTTC. Supplemented by reference TRBV5-1 and TRBJ2-5, the full variable domain reads KAGVTQTPRYLIKTRGQQVTLSCSPISGHRSVSWYQQTPGQGLQFLFEYFSETQRNKGNFPGRFSGRQFSNSRSEMNVSTLELGDSALYLCASSLTSGGSQETQYFGPGTRLLVL.

The genes are TRBV15 and TRBJ2-7; D is perhaps TRBD2 (6 bases). The V end was cut by 4 bases, the J end by 7 bases, with 8 bases between. CDR1 and CDR2 (germline): LNHNV, YYDKDF (reference sequence). This CDR3 spans 11 amino acids. The CDR3 loop reads CATSTSEEQYF. The CDR3 nucleotides read TGTGCCACCAGCACTAGCGAGGAGCAGTACTTC. The entire variable domain, with the rest obtained from reference TRBV15 and TRBJ2-7, is as follows: DAMVIQNPRYQVTQFGKPVTLSCSQTLNHNVMYWYQQKSSQAPKLLFHYYDKDFNNEADTPDNFQSRRPNTSFCFLDIRSPGLGDTAMYLCATSTSEEQYFGPGTRLTVT.

This chain joins TRBV10-3 and TRBJ1-2; D remains ambiguous. V gave up 4 bases and J gave up 0 bases, with 12 bases separating them. Germline V gives CDR1 ENHRY, CDR2 SYGVKD. The length of the CDR3 is 15 residues. In DNA, the CDR3 is TGTGCCATCAGTGGTATCGCCGGGTCTAACTATGGCTACACCTTC. It encodes CAISGIAGSNYGYTF.

Note on this clone: At the DNA level, this CDR3 is encoded by other sequences in the same sample as well. The V gene is TRBV10-1, the J gene TRBJ1-2; TRBD1 aligns across 8 bases. The length of the CDR3 is 12 residues. The germline V gene encodes CDR1 WNHNN and CDR2 SYGVQD (reference sequence). J was trimmed by 8 bases and V by 4 bases; bases with no gene match: 3. CDR3: CASSGTGHGYTF. The CDR3 bases are TGCGCCAGCAGTGGGACAGGGCACGGCTACACCTTC.

The V gene is TRBV29-1, the J gene TRBJ2-4, with D tentatively TRBD1 (6 bases). The CDR3 is 13 residues long. Deletions cut 7 bases from V and 1 base from J, with 11 bases between. Germline-derived CDR1 and CDR2 are SQVTM and ANQGSEA. CDR3 in DNA: TGCAGCGCATCTAGGGGGGCCAAAAACATTCAGTACTTC. Its protein is CSASRGAKNIQYF.

The chain joins TRBV9 to TRBJ2-3; 7 positions match TRBD2. The CDR3 loop spans 13 amino acids. Looked up from germline, CDR1 is SGDLS and CDR2 is YYNGEE. Losses at the gene ends were 4 bases for V and 10 bases for J; bases not matched to a gene: 9. The DNA for the CDR3 is TGTGCCAGCAGCCCCAGGGACTATTCGGCGCAGTATTTT. Its translation is CASSPRDYSAQYF.

V usage is TRBV5-1 and J usage is TRBJ1-1, with D possibly TRBD1 on 5 matching bases. Germline lookup yields CDR1 SGHRS and CDR2 YFSETQ. The CDR3 totals 14 residues. With 0 bases removed from V and 0 bases from J, the gap between germline ends came to 6 bases. The DNA of the CDR3 is TGCGCCAGCAGCTTGGAGGGGATGAACACTGAAGCTTTCTTT. Its translation: CASSLEGMNTEAFF.

CDR3: CASSEYQGGRETQYF. The CDR3 DNA reads as TGTGCCAGCAGTGAATACCAGGGGGGCAGAGAGACCCAGTACTTC. The chain is built from TRBV25-1 and TRBJ2-5, with D possibly being TRBD1 (7 bases). The CDR3 is 15 residues long. V lost 0 bases and J lost 4, with 12 bases in between. Germline V gene sequence: CDR1 MGHDK, CDR2 SYGVNS.

The CDR3 here is CAWSRGQTDTQYF. CDR3 sequence (DNA): TGTGCCTGGAGTAGGGGACAGACAGATACGCAGTATTTT. The rearrangement links TRBV30 to TRBJ2-3, with TRBD1 matching 7 bases. V was clipped by 2 bases and J by 3 bases; unmatched bases: 2. The CDR3 has 13 amino acids. Germline V gene data show CDR1 as GTSNPN and CDR2 as SVGIG (reference sequence).

This chain connects TRBV28 to TRBJ2-7, with D possibly TRBD1 on 6 matching bases. CDR1 MDHEN and CDR2 SYDVKM come from the germline V gene. V shed 3 bases and J shed 3 bases, with 18 bases lying between them. This CDR3 comprises 16 residues. The CDR3 is CASSFSLRGSGYEQYF. CDR3 bases: TGTGCCAGCAGTTTTTCCCTCAGGGGCAGCGGCTACGAGCAGTACTTC. The whole variable domain, remainder taken from reference TRBV28 and TRBJ2-7, is DVKVTQSSRYLVKRTGEKVFLECVQDMDHENMFWYRQDPGLGLRLIYFSYDVKMKEKGDIPEGYSVSREKKERFSLILESASTNQTSMYLCASSFSLRGSGYEQYFGPGTRLTVT.

The chain couples TRBV29-1 to TRBJ2-5; tentatively, D is TRBD1 (5 bases). V lost 0 bases and J 4 bases, leaving 9 bases between the germline ends. CDR3 length: 13 amino acids. Germline V gene sequence: CDR1 SQVTM, CDR2 ANQGSEA. CDR3 amino acids: CSVEDQQGETQYF. The CDR3 DNA follows: TGCAGCGTTGAAGATCAGCAGGGAGAGACCCAGTACTTC.

The rearrangement links TRBV18 to TRBJ1-1; TRBD1 is a possible D gene (6 bases). This CDR3 has 20 amino acids. Per the germline V gene, CDR1 is KGHSH and CDR2 is LQKENI. V was clipped by 6 bases and J by 5 bases, with 34 bases between them. Here the CDR3 DNA reads TGTGCCAGCTCCCAACTGTCCTTCGGAGACAGGCCTGATTTGAGAACTGAAGCTTTCTTT. Translation: CASSQLSFGDRPDLRTEAFF.

The genes are TRBV7-9 and TRBJ2-2, with 8 bases matching TRBD2. The CDR3 has 17 amino acids. J lost 0 bases, V lost 5 bases, and 8 bases had no gene match. Looked up from germline, CDR1 is SEHNR and CDR2 is FQNEAQ (reference sequence). DNA of the CDR3: TGTGCCAGCAGCCCGACAGGAGCGGGGGCGAACACCGGGGAGCTGTTTTTT. It codes for CASSPTGAGANTGELFF.

This rearrangement joins TRBV2 to TRBJ1-4, with D uncertain. Germline-derived CDR1 and CDR2 are SNHLY and FYNNEI. V was cut by 8 bases and J by 8 bases, with 12 bases left in between. The CDR3 is 12 amino acids. In DNA, the CDR3 is TGTGCCAGCGCTGAACAACCGGAAAAACTGTTTTTT. Translation gives CASAEQPEKLFF.

The chain recombines TRBV28 with TRBJ2-3; TRBD2 aligns across 12 bases. From germline, CDR1 is MDHEN and CDR2 SYDVKM. This CDR3 is 16 amino acids long. The V segment lost 4 bases and the J segment 5 bases; nucleotides outside the gene matches: 7. The CDR3 loop is CASSSGLAGRVDTQYF. The CDR3 nucleotides are TGTGCCAGCAGTTCCGGACTAGCGGGAAGGGTAGATACGCAGTATTTT.

The chain has TRBV7-9 and TRBJ1-5, with D uncertain. Trimming cost V 2 bases and J 5 bases, with 10 bases left between them. The CDR3 loop spans 14 amino acids. Germline CDR1 reads SEHNR; CDR2 reads FQNEAQ (reference sequence). This CDR3 reads CASSLQREDQPQHF. In DNA, the CDR3 is TGTGCCAGCAGCTTACAGAGAGAGGATCAGCCCCAGCATTTT.

This chain joins TRBV19 and TRBJ2-1; TRBD2 matches at 8 bases. The CDR3 consists of 16 residues. Germline V gene data show CDR1 as LNHDA and CDR2 as SQIVND (reference sequence). V trimming: 5 bases; J trimming: 7 bases; junction bases outside the gene matches: 13. Here the CDR3 DNA reads TGTGCCAGTAGTGCCCTCGGGACTAGTCATTGGAATGAGCAGTTCTTC. Protein product: CASSALGTSHWNEQFF.

This chain joins TRBV5-6 and TRBJ2-1; 9 nucleotides match TRBD1. The CDR3 loop spans 14 amino acids. With 4 bases clipped from V and 4 bases from J, the junction kept 3 bases outside the gene matches. CDR1 and CDR2 (germline): SGHDT, YYEEEE. The CDR3 region has the DNA TGTGCCAGCAGCCCGGGACAGGGTTACAATGAGCAGTTCTTC. This encodes CASSPGQGYNEQFF.

This clone was seen a few times. J is TRBJ2-1 and V is TRBV11-1, with D possibly matching TRBD1 (6 bases). This CDR3 has 13 amino acids. The V end was cut by 2 bases, the J end by 10 bases, with 12 bases between. The germline gives CDR1 SGHAT, CDR2 FQDESV (reference sequence). The CDR3: CASSLRTAREQFF. CDR3 nucleotides: TGTGCCAGCAGCTTAAGGACAGCCAGGGAGCAGTTCTTC.